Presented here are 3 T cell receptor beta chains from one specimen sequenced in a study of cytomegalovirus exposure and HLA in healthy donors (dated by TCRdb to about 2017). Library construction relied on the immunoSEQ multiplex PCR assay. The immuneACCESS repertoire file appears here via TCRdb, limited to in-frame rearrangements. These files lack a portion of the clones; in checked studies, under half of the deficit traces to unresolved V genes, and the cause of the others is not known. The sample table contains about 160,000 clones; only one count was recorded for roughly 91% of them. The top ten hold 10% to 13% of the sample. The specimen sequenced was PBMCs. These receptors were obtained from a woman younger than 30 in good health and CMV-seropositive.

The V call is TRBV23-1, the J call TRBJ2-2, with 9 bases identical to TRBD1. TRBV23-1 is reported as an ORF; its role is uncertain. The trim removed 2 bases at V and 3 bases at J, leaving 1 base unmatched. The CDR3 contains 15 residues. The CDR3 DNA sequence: TGCGCCAGCAGTCAAAGGGACAGGGACACCGGGGAGCTGTTTTTT. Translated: CASSQRDRDTGELFF.

The CDR3 sequence: CATSREREGSYEQYF. In DNA form, the CDR3 reads TGTGCCACCAGCAGAGAGCGGGAGGGCTCCTACGAGCAGTACTTC. The rearrangement links TRBV15 to TRBJ2-7; 9 bases agree with TRBD2. The CDR3 is made up of 15 amino acids. Germline V gives CDR1 LNHNV, CDR2 YYDKDF (reference sequence). The trim removed 0 bases at V and 0 bases at J, leaving 0 bases unmatched.

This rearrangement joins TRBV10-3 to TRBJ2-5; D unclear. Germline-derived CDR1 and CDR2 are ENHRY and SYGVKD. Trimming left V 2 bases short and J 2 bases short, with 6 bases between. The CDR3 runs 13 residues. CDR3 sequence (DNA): TGTGCCATCAGTGAGACCACACAAGAGACCCAGTACTTC. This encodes CAISETTQETQYF.